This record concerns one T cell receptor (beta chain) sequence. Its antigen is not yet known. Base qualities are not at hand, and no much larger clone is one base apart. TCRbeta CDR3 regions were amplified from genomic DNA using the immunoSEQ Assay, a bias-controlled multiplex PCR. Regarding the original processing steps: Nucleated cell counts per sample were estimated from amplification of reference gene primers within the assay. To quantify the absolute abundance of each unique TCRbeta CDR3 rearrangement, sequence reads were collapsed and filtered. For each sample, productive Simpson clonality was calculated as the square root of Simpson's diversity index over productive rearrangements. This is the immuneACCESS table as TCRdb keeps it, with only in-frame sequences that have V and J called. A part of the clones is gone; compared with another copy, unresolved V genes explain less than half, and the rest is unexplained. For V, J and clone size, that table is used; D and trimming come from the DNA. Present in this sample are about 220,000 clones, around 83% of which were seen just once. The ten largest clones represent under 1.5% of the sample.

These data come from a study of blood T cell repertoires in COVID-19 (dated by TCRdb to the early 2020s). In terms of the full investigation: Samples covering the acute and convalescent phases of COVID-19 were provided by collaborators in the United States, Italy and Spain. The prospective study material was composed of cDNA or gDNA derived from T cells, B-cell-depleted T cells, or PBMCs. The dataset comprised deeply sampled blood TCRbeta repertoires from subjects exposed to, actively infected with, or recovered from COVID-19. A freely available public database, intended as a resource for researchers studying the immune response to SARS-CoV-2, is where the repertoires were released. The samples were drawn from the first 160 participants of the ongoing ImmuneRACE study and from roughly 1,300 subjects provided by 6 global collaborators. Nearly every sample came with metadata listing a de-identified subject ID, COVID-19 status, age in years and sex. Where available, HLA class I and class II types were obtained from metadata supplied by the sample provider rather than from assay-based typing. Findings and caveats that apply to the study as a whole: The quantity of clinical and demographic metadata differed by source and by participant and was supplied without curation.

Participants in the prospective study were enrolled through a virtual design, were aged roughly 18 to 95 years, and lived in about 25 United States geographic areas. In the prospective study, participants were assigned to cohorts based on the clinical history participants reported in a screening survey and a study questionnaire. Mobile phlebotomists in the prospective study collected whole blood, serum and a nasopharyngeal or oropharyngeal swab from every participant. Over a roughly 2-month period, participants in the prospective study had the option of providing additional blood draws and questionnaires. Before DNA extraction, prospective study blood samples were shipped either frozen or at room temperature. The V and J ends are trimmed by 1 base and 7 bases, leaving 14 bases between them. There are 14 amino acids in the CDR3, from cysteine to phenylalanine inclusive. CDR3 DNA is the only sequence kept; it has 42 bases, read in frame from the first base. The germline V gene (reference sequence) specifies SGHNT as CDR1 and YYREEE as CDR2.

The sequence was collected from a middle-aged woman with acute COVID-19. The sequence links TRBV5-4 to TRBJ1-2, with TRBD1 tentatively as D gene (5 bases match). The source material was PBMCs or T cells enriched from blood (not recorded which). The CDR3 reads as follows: CASSLIGGGGGYTF. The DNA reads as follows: TGTGCCAGCAGCTTGATCGGGGGAGGTGGTGGCTACACCTTC.